The present T cell receptor (beta chain) was sequenced within a study of cytomegalovirus exposure and HLA in healthy donors. V lost 7 bases and J lost 9, with 18 bases in between. In germline, CDR1 is SQVTM, CDR2 ANQGSEA. The CDR3 sequence is 13 residues long. PCR used 60 Vbeta primers and 13 Jbeta primers. Profiling relied on immunoSEQ multiplex PCR, and the TCRdb table lists in-frame clones only, not all of them. The repertoire holds about 270,000 clones, with around 66% as singletons. The receptor was isolated from a female donor in good health and CMV-seronegative. The sample was PBMCs. The chain is built from TRBV29-1 and TRBJ2-2, with D unresolved. CDR3 sequence reads: CSARLQIDRELFF. The DNA for the CDR3 is TGCAGCGCCCGACTGCAAATCGACCGGGAGCTGTTTTTT.